The present TCR beta chain was sequenced within a study of patients and donors after allogeneic stem cell transplantation. This clonotype has only a few counts. MiXCR was run by TCRdb on the RT-PCR reads, yielding one entry per CDR3 protein. Found here are about 960,000 distinct CDR3 sequences, about a sixth of them singletons; the top ten hold under 6.5%. The sequenced material came from blood, either unsorted or a sorted T cell fraction (not recorded which). The sequence was collected from a human donor who was either an allogeneic HSCT recipient or a stem cell or donor lymphocyte infusion donor (not recorded which). It is not recorded whose cells these are; they may come from a transplant donor.

CDR3: CAISESQNSPLHF. The CDR3 DNA reads TGTGCCATCAGTGAGTCGCAGAATTCACCCCTCCACTTT. This chain connects TRBV10-3 to TRBJ1-6; D is unclear. The length of the CDR3 is 13 residues. V was pared by 0 bases and J by 7 bases, with 4 bases between. Germline V gene data show CDR1 as ENHRY and CDR2 as SYGVKD.